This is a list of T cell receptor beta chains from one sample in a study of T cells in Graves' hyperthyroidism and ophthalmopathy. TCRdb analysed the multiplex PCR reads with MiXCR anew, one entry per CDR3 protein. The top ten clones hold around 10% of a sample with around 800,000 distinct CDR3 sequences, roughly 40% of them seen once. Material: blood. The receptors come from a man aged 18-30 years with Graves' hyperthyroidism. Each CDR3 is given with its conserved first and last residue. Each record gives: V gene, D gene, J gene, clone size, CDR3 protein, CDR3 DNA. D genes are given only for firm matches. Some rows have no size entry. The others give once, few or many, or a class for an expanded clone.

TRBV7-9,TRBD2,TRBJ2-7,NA,CASSLDSVREVYEQYF,TGTGCCAGCAGCTTAGACAGTGTGCGGGAGGTCTACGAGCAGTACTTC
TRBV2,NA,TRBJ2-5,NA,CASSSGRDYRETQYF,TGCGCCAGCAGCTCCGGTCGGGATTACCGGGAGACCCAGTACTTC
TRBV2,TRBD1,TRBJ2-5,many,CASSAGTARGETQYF,TGTGCCAGCAGTGCCGGGACAGCCCGAGGAGAGACCCAGTACTTC
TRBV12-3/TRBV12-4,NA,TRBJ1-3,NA,CASRWGRVNDTIYF,TGTGCCAGCAGATGGGGCAGGGTAAACGACACCATATATTTT
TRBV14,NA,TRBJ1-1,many,CASSQAWGTEAFF,TGTGCCAGCAGCCAAGCTTGGGGCACTGAAGCTTTCTTT
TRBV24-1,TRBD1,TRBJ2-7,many,CATSDYPTSGQVFF,TGTGCCACCAGTGATTATCCCACCTCGGGACAGGTCTTCTTC
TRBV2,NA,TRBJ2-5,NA,CASRGSYTGETQYF,TGTGCCAGCAGGGGGTCGTATACGGGGGAGACCCAGTACTTC
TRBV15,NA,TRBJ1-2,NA,CATSRDTGLGGYTF,TGTGCCACCAGCAGAGATACAGGCCTGGGGGGCTACACCTTC
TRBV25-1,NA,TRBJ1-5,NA,CASSAQTDRGYSSQPQHF,TGTGCCAGCAGTGCACAGACAGATAGGGGATATAGTAGTCAGCCCCAGCATTTT
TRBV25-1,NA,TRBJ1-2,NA,CASASSESVNYGYTF,TGTGCCAGCGCCAGCAGTGAATCCGTGAACTATGGCTACACCTTC
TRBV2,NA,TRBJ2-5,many,CASRDDQETQYF,TGTGCCAGCAGGGACGACCAAGAGACCCAGTACTTC
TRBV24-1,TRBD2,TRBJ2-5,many,CATSDPGTSGETQYF,TGTGCCACCAGTGATCCAGGGACTAGCGGGGAGACCCAGTACTTC
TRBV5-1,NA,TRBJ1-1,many,CASSPRVGSTEAFF,TGCGCCAGCAGCCCTCGGGTAGGGAGCACTGAAGCTTTCTTT
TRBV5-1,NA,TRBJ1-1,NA,CASSQAGRLNTEAFF,TGCGCCAGCAGCCAAGCGGGCAGACTGAACACTGAAGCTTTCTTT
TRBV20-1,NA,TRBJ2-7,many,CSARQGSSYEQYF,TGCAGTGCTAGGCAGGGAAGCTCCTACGAGCAGTACTTC
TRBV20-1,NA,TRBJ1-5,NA,CSASTSGENQPQHF,TGCAGTGCTAGCACCAGTGGGGAAAATCAGCCCCAGCATTTT
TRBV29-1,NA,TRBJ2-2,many,CSVVPAAGELFF,TGCAGCGTTGTCCCGGCGGCCGGGGAGCTGTTTTTT
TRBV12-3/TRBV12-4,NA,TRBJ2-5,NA,CASTGGRGSNQPQYF,TGTGCCAGCACGGGCGGCAGGGGAAGCAATCAGCCCCAGTACTTC
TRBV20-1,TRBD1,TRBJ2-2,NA,CSARDQGQGAGGELFF,TGCAGTGCTAGAGATCAGGGGCAGGGGGCGGGCGGGGAGCTGTTTTTT
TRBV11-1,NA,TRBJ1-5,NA,CASSFGVMSNQPQHF,TGTGCCAGCAGCTTCGGGGTGATGAGCAATCAGCCCCAGCATTTT
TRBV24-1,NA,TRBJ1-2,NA,CATSDPGDGYTF,TGTGCCACCAGTGACCCGGGAGATGGCTACACCTTC
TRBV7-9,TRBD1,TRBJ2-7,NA,CASSYRDRYYEQYF,TGTGCCAGCAGTTACCGGGACAGGTACTACGAGCAGTACTTC
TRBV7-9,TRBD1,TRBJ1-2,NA,CASSYGTGGLKGYTF,TGTGCCAGCAGCTATGGGACAGGGGGCTTGAAGGGCTACACCTTC
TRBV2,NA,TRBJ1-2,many,CASSGDWDDLNYGYTF,TGTGCCAGCAGTGGGGACTGGGACGACCTTAACTATGGCTACACCTTC
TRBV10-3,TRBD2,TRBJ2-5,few,CAIKGTSGEKETQYF,TGTGCCATCAAAGGGACTAGCGGAGAAAAAGAGACCCAGTACTTC
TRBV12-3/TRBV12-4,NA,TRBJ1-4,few,CASSLGAEATNEKLFF,TGTGCCAGCAGTCTTGGGGCGGAAGCAACTAATGAAAAACTGTTTTTT
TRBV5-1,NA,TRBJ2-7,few,CASSLGLGQLYEQYF,TGCGCCAGCAGCTTGGGGCTTGGGCAGCTCTACGAGCAGTACTTC
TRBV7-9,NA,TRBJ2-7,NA,CASSQGLGAAFYEQYF,TGTGCCAGCAGCCAAGGCTTAGGCGCGGCCTTCTACGAGCAGTACTTC
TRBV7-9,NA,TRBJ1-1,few,CASRTSEANTEAFF,TGTGCCAGCCGCACCAGTGAAGCGAACACTGAAGCTTTCTTT
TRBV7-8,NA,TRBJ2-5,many,CASSLGGSSQETQYF,TGTGCCAGCAGCTTAGGCGGTAGCAGCCAAGAGACCCAGTACTTC
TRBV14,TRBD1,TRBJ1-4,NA,CASSLQGVGEKLFF,TGTGCCAGCAGCCTCCAGGGGGTTGGAGAAAAACTGTTTTTT
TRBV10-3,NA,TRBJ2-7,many,CAISELQGYEQYF,TGTGCCATCAGTGAACTACAGGGCTACGAGCAGTACTTC
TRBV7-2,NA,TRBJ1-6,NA,CASSLLKTGNNSPLHF,TGTGCCAGCAGCCTATTAAAGACAGGAAATAATTCACCCCTCCACTTT
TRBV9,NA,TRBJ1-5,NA,CTSSLSLDQPQHF,TGTACCAGCAGCTTGTCTTTGGATCAGCCCCAGCATTTT
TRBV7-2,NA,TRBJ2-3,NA,CASSLEPTDTQYF,TGTGCCAGCAGCTTAGAGCCCACAGATACGCAGTATTTT
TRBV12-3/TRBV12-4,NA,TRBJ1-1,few,CASTRARGTEAFF,TGTGCCAGCACCCGCGCGAGGGGCACTGAAGCTTTCTTT
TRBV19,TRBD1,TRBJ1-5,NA,CASSIRTGRGPNQPQHF,TGTGCCAGTAGTATACGGACAGGGAGGGGGCCAAATCAGCCCCAGCATTTT
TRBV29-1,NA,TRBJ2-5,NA,CSVEAGFQETQYF,TGCAGCGTTGAGGCGGGTTTCCAAGAGACCCAGTACTTC
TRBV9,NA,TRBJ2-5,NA,CASSPVGGQETQYF,TGTGCCAGCAGCCCTGTGGGCGGCCAGGAGACCCAGTACTTC
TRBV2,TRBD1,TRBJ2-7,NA,CASSERTGSYGQYF,TGTGCCAGCAGTGAAAGGACAGGTTCCTACGGGCAGTACTTC
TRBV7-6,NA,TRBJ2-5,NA,CASSPRDPGETQYF,TGTGCCAGCAGCCCCCGGGACCCGGGGGAGACCCAGTACTTC
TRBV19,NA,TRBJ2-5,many,CASSIRTAQETQYF,TGTGCCAGTAGTATCCGGACAGCCCAAGAGACCCAGTACTTC